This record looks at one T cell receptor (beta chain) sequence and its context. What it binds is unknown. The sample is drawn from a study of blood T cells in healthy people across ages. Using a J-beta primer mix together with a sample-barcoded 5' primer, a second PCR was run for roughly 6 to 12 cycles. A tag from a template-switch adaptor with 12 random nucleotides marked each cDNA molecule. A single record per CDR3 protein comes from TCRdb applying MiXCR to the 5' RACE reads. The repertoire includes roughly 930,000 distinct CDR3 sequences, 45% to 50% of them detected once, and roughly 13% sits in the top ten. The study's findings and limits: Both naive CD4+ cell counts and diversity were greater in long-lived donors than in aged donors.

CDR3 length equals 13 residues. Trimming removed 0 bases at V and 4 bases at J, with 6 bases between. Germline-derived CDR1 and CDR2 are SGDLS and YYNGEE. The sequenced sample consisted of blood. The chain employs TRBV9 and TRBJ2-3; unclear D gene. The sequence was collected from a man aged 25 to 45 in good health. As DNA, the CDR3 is TGTGCCAGCAGCGTAGGAGCCGCAGATACGCAGTATTTT. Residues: CASSVGAADTQYF.